This T cell receptor beta chain was captured in a study of shared clonotypes between healthy human individuals. Every subset's genomic DNA went evenly onto several immunoSEQ plates. Unsorted PBMC samples were amplified in replicate PCRs containing around 300 ng DNA, some 33,000 T cell genomes. Using immunoSEQ multiplex PCR, the repertoire was profiled, and TCRdb retains in-frame clones only, with some absent. The data hold about 470,000 clones, with more than 75% observed a single time. The donors, healthy adults who were HIV-negative, had experienced no recent acute infections or vaccinations. The CDR3 consists of 14 residues. CDR1 and CDR2 (germline): SNHLY, FYNNEI. Trimming cost V 2 bases and J 2 bases; bases outside gene matches: 3.

The chain has TRBV2 and TRBJ2-7; 7 bases line up with TRBD2. The receptor comes from a woman aged 40 to 50 in good health. Some clones in this sample may be carry-over from other donors' samples. What was sequenced was PBMCs. The CDR3 reads CASSERRETYEQYF. The CDR3 DNA sequence: TGTGCCAGCAGTGAACGGCGGGAGACCTACGAGCAGTACTTC.